Reported below is one TCR beta chain. TCRdb's copy holds only in-frame clones and misses some; the assay was immunoSEQ multiplex PCR. The sample lists over 100,000 clones; about 90% were seen once. The sample comes from a study of T cell responses to AZD1222 COVID-19 vaccine. The CDR3 sequence is 15 residues long. V shed 5 bases and J shed 8 bases, with 21 bases lying between them. Germline lookup yields CDR1 MDHEN and CDR2 SYDVKM. This receptor was taken from an adult in good health. The source was peripheral blood, collected on day 0 of AZD1222 vaccination. The rearrangement links TRBV28 to TRBJ1-2, with D possibly being TRBD1 (6 bases). CDR3 DNA: TGTGCCAGCAGTCCGCGGACAGTATCCTCGTTAGGCTACACCTTC. It is translated as CASSPRTVSSLGYTF.